The 20 T cell receptor beta chains in this list originate from one sample, sequenced in a study of cytomegalovirus exposure and HLA in healthy donors (TCRdb year 2017). Receptors were amplified or captured by the immunoSEQ multiplex PCR assay. For the multiplex PCR, a mixture combining 60 forward primers for TCR Vbeta segments and 13 reverse primers for TCR Jbeta segments was used. TCRdb stores this immuneACCESS table with in-frame sequences only. Part of the clones is absent; in the studies checked, under half of the shortfall reflects unresolved V genes, and no reason is known for the rest. This sample gives some 96,000 clones in total; 55% to 75% of them show up just once. The ten biggest clones cover approximately 3% of the sample. The sequencing input was PBMCs. The receptors originated from a man aged 55-75 years in good health and CMV-seronegative.

This clone was seen only once. The chain recombines TRBV6-6 with TRBJ1-2; no clear D. V was cut by 0 bases and J by 7 bases, with 12 bases left in between. Germline CDR1 MNHNY, CDR2 SVGAGI (reference sequence). The CDR3 covers 14 residues. The CDR3 region is CASSYSSARGGYTF. The CDR3 DNA is TGTGCCAGCAGTTACTCTTCGGCCCGAGGTGGCTACACCTTC.

V usage is TRBV10-1 and J usage is TRBJ2-1; possibly TRBD2 for D (5 bases). The CDR3 spans 15 residues. Trimming removed 1 base at V and 9 bases at J, with 16 bases between. Germline CDR1 is WNHNN and CDR2 is SYGVQD (reference sequence). CDR3 sequence (DNA): TGCGCCAGCAGTGAGTTCGGGGTGGGAATTCGTGAGCAGTTCTTC. It encodes CASSEFGVGIREQFF.

The chain couples TRBV7-6 to TRBJ2-7; perhaps TRBD2 as D (5 bases). The CDR3 has 13 residues. V shed 5 bases and J shed 2 bases, with 10 bases lying between them. Germline V lookup: CDR1 SGHVS, CDR2 FNYEAQ. As DNA, the CDR3 is TGTGCCAGCAGCCCAGGACTGACCTACGAGCAGTACTTC. This codes for CASSPGLTYEQYF.

The rearrangement joins TRBV5-6 to TRBJ2-1; a possible D gene is TRBD1 (6 bases). The CDR3 has 14 residues. V lost 4 bases and J 2 bases, leaving 10 bases between the germline ends. Germline V gives CDR1 SGHDT, CDR2 YYEEEE. DNA for the CDR3: TGTGCCAGCAGCGTAGACAGGCCCTACAATGAGCAGTTCTTC. Residues: CASSVDRPYNEQFF.

The chain links TRBV5-6 to TRBJ2-5, with 7 nucleotides matching TRBD2. The CDR3 is 14 residues long. V shed 0 bases, J shed 4 bases, and the junction held 3 bases outside the gene matches. The germline V gene has CDR1 SGHDT and CDR2 YYEEEE. The CDR3 region has the DNA TGTGCCAGCAGCTTGGCGGGGGAGGGAGAGACCCAGTACTTC. Protein: CASSLAGEGETQYF.

In its sample, this clone was seen a few times. The gene calls are TRBV5-1 and TRBJ1-6; D remains ambiguous. The V gene lost 2 bases and the J gene lost 5 bases, with 8 bases spanning the gap. The CDR3 runs to 14 residues. CDR1 is SGHRS, CDR2 YFSETQ, per germline. The CDR3 protein is CASSFESNNSPLHF. In DNA form, the CDR3 reads TGCGCCAGCAGCTTCGAGTCGAATAATTCACCCCTCCACTTT.

Concerning this clone itself: Distinct nucleotide sequences in the sample also encode this CDR3. This chain connects TRBV9 to TRBJ2-3, with D possibly matching TRBD2 (5 bases). The germline V and J ends were trimmed by 4 bases and 5 bases, with 20 bases remaining between them. This CDR3 region has 16 residues. Germline V gives CDR1 SGDLS, CDR2 YYNGEE. The CDR3 sequence: CASSTQLGLAEDTQYF. For the CDR3, the DNA is TGTGCCAGCAGCACGCAACTAGGACTGGCGGAAGATACGCAGTATTTT.

This clone was recorded a few times. The rearrangement joins TRBV18 to TRBJ2-5; D unresolved. Germline assignment: CDR1 KGHSH and CDR2 LQKENI. The CDR3 spans 13 residues. Trimming pared 8 bases from V and 2 bases from J, leaving 12 bases between. The CDR3 DNA reads TGTGCCAGCATTCCAACGGGTCAAGAGACCCAGTACTTC. Protein product: CASIPTGQETQYF.

The V gene is TRBV12-5, the J gene TRBJ2-7, with TRBD1 matching 7 bases. Trimming at V came to 6 bases and at J to 4 bases, leaving 9 bases not matched to a gene. The CDR3 spans 14 residues. Germline loops: CDR1 LGHNT, CDR2 FRNRAP. The CDR3 nucleotides read TGTGCTAGTGGGTTCGGGACAGCTTCATACGAGCAGTACTTC. Amino acid sequence: CASGFGTASYEQYF.

The rearrangement joins TRBV5-1 to TRBJ2-2, with 7 positions matching TRBD2. The CDR3 is 17 amino acids. Germline-derived CDR1 and CDR2 are SGHRS and YFSETQ. The V segment lost 4 bases and the J segment 1 base; nucleotides outside the gene matches: 10. The chain's CDR3 is CASSRLSGEVNTGELFF. The CDR3 bases are TGCGCCAGCAGCCGACTGAGCGGGGAAGTGAACACCGGGGAGCTGTTTTTT.

This chain uses TRBV2 with TRBJ1-6, with D hard to call. The CDR3 has 16 amino acids. V lost 7 bases and J 4 bases, leaving 17 bases between the germline ends. The germline V gene has CDR1 SNHLY and CDR2 FYNNEI. The CDR3 loop is CASTAGESFYNSPLHF. In nucleotides, the CDR3 is TGTGCCAGCACCGCCGGGGAATCCTTTTATAATTCACCCCTCCACTTT.

This chain links TRBV5-1 with TRBJ2-1; unclear D gene. CDR1 is SGHRS and CDR2 is YFSETQ in the germline V gene. Trimming pared 4 bases from V and 4 bases from J, leaving 15 bases between. The CDR3 covers 15 residues. The CDR3 nucleotides read TGCGCCAGCAGCCTTACCGTCGGTTTTTACAATGAGCAGTTCTTC. This translates into CASSLTVGFYNEQFF.

The V and J genes are TRBV5-4 and TRBJ2-5; the match to TRBD2 covers 11 bases. The closer fit of TRBJ2-7 to the DNA end suggests the J call may be wrong. This CDR3 comprises 17 residues. Germline V lookup: CDR1 SGHNT, CDR2 YYREEE (reference sequence). CDR3 DNA: TGTGCCAGCAGCTTTATAGCGGGAGGGCCTATGATATACGAGCAGTACTTC. Its protein is CASSFIAGGPMIYEQYF.

This chain uses TRBV5-6 with TRBJ1-2; 10 bases are a match to TRBD1. Germline lookup yields CDR1 SGHDT and CDR2 YYEEEE. With V trimmed by 6 bases and J by 2 bases, 7 bases remained unmatched. The CDR3 runs 15 residues. CDR3: CASNDRDRGNYGYTF. As DNA, the CDR3 is TGTGCCAGCAACGACCGGGACAGGGGAAACTATGGCTACACCTTC.

The V and J genes are TRBV15 and TRBJ2-5; tentatively, D is TRBD1 (6 bases). The CDR3 spans 13 residues. CDR1 is LNHNV and CDR2 is YYDKDF in the germline V gene (reference sequence). Trimming removed 9 bases at V and 5 bases at J, with 16 bases between. CDR3 amino acids: CATEPGVRETQYF. The DNA of the CDR3 is TGTGCCACAGAACCAGGGGTAAGGGAGACCCAGTACTTC.

The rearrangement links TRBV6-1 to TRBJ1-3; D remains unclear. Deletions cut 4 bases from V and 3 bases from J, with 10 bases between. Looked up from germline, CDR1 is MNHNS and CDR2 is SASEGT. This CDR3 is built from 14 residues. The CDR3 reads CASSVQEYGNTIYF. The CDR3 DNA reads TGTGCCAGCAGTGTACAAGAATATGGAAACACCATATATTTT.

The chain is built from TRBV5-1 and TRBJ2-3; the D gene is possibly TRBD1 (6 bases). This CDR3 is 14 amino acids long. V gave up 4 bases and J gave up 2 bases, with 11 bases separating them. The V gene's germline CDR1 is SGHRS and CDR2 YFSETQ. Here the CDR3 DNA reads TGCGCCAGCAGCACAGGACAGATCACAGATACGCAGTATTTT. Amino acids: CASSTGQITDTQYF.

The table lists this clone with a few counts. The chain combines TRBV28 with TRBJ1-4; tentative D call: TRBD1 (5 bases). Deletions cut 6 bases from V and 0 bases from J, with 8 bases between. The CDR3 is made up of 14 amino acids. CDR1 and CDR2 (germline): MDHEN, SYDVKM. This CDR3 is CASRPGPTNEKLFF. CDR3 DNA: TGTGCCAGCAGACCAGGGCCAACTAATGAAAAACTGTTTTTT.

The V and J genes are TRBV5-1 and TRBJ2-5; a possible D gene is TRBD1 (6 bases). Trimming removed 2 bases from V and 5 bases from J, with 25 bases in between. The germline V gene has CDR1 SGHRS and CDR2 YFSETQ. This CDR3 region has 18 residues. CDR3 region: CASSFGVVATGELETQYF. The DNA for the CDR3 is TGCGCCAGCAGCTTTGGGGTCGTTGCGACAGGAGAATTGGAGACCCAGTACTTC.

A note on this clone: Other DNA sequences within the sample encode an identical CDR3. This chain joins TRBV7-9 and TRBJ2-7; D call uncertain. The germline CDR1 and CDR2 sequences are SEHNR and FQNEAQ (reference sequence). V lost 5 bases to trimming and J lost 4 bases, with 12 bases between them. CDR3 length: 13 residues. CDR3: CASSPRPTYEQYF. CDR3 DNA: TGTGCCAGCAGCCCGCGCCCTACTTACGAGCAGTACTTC.